This TCR beta chain was found in a study of Ad26.COV2.S vaccination and SARS-CoV-2 variants (TCRdb year 2021). As for the study more broadly: Vaccine-arm donors came from COV1001, a multicentre, randomized, double-blind, placebo-controlled phase I-IIa trial of Ad26.COV2.S in healthy adults. Ad26.COV2.S was administered intramuscularly at 5 x 10^10 or 1 x 10^11 viral particles, either as a single shot or as two shots given 56 days apart. TCRbeta repertoire sequencing served as the tool for gauging how specific and how broad the SARS-CoV-2-reactive T cell receptors were following Ad26.COV2.S vaccination. A total of 32 samples were included in the TCR-sequenced set, comprising around 19 Ad26.COV2.S vaccine recipients, 5 placebo recipients and 8 SARS-CoV-2 convalescent individuals. Participants in the trial were split at random into five groups of five each, receiving low-dose or high-dose Ad26.COV2.S once or twice, or else placebo on both occasions. Investigators remained blinded to trial group allocation during experiments and outcome assessment.

According to the study, the label for this sample's treatment or condition signals: roughly 20 received Ad26.COV2.S at low or high dose, single or two shots; a few received placebo; per-sample allocation not given. Repertoires of vaccine and placebo recipients were sequenced from samples collected on day 63 after the first injection. In Cohort 1b, 25 to 30 adults aged 18-55 years were enrolled at a single site in Boston, USA, between 29 July and 7 August 2020. Ad26.COV2.S was a replication-incompetent adenovirus type 26 vector expressing a prefusion-stabilized SARS-CoV-2 spike protein from the original Wuhan strain. The germline V end is reduced by 6 bases and the J end by 4 bases; junction bases left unmatched: 6. The CDR3 sequence holds 14 residues, the cysteine and phenylalanine included. The kept DNA is CDR3 alone, 42 bases in frame from the first base. From the germline V gene, CDR1 is SGHVS and CDR2 is FQNEAQ.

The immunoSEQ Assay was used to sequence TCRbeta CDR3 regions. After extraction, genomic DNA underwent amplification by bias-controlled multiplex PCR, followed by high-throughput sequencing. The published analysis was carried out like this. To quantify the absolute abundance of every unique TCRbeta CDR3 region, sequences were collapsed and filtered. Usable DNA was measured by amplifying reference genes present in all nucleated cells, and TCRbeta template counts were normalized to that usable DNA to estimate T cell fraction. Repertoire TCRs were annotated as SARS-CoV-2-specific when V gene, CDR3 amino acid sequence and J gene were exactly matched to a known reactive TCR set. The reference SARS-CoV-2 TCR set was obtained from MIRA and was filtered for enrichment in COVID-19-positive ImmuneCODE repertoires, whereby public or cross-reactive TCRs were removed. Drawing on the MIRA antigens, annotated TCRs were analysed further at the level of specific ORF or position within ORF. Depth was the summed frequency of annotated unique rearrangements, while breadth was defined as annotated unique rearrangements over total unique productive rearrangements. Group comparisons of TCR breadth used two-sided Wilcoxon rank-sum tests. TCRdb took this table from immuneACCESS and kept in-frame rearrangements with V and J called. Such tables lack part of the clones; where checked against another copy, unresolved V genes explain under half of the gap, and the rest is unexplained. V and J calls and clone size are those listed in that table; D and trimming were worked out from the DNA. The table for this sample lists about 350,000 clones; about 89% of them were counted only once. Approximately 5% of the sample lies in the top ten.

What the work shows at the level of the full study, not this receptor alone: Substantial breadth of spike-specific CD8+ and CD4+ T cell responses was reported after vaccination. Compared with placebo recipients, Ad26.COV2.S recipients showed higher spike-specific TCR breadth (P = 0.0014). The study was not powered for comparison of responses between vaccine doses or regimens. According to the authors, total T cell responses may have been underestimated by the TCR breadth and depth analyses. Comparable non-spike TCR breadth was observed between vaccine and placebo recipients, consistent with only spike being contained in the vaccine.

Note on this clone: Its specific antigen is unknown. The sample holds no much larger clone one base away, and base qualities are not on file.

The clonotype comes from a person between 18 and 59 years old who received the Ad26.COV2.S COVID-19 vaccine or a placebo. In this chain, TRBV7-8 is recombined with TRBJ1-3; 7 bases in the junction line up with TRBD1. Here the sequenced sample was peripheral blood, taken in a trial of Ad26.COV2.S vaccine versus placebo. The CDR3 loop reads CASRQMTGGNTIYF. The DNA sequence is as follows: TGTGCCAGCAGGCAAATGACAGGGGGAAACACCATATATTTT.